This passage covers 23 T cell receptor beta chains from one sample sequenced in a study of T-cell memory formation after mild COVID-19. TCRdb independently ran MiXCR on the 5' RACE reads; one entry per CDR3 protein. The sample contains some 97,000 distinct CDR3 sequences, around 10% of which appear only once. Sequences were obtained from PBMCs or a T cell subset sorted from them (not recorded which). These receptors came from a man between 18 and 29 years old who had mild COVID-19 (a few samples of this study predate the infection). Cell type and time point are not known.

The table lists this clonotype with a few counts. This chain links TRBV6-1 with TRBJ2-7, with D possibly TRBD1 on 5 matching bases. The CDR3 extends over 13 amino acids. The germline gives CDR1 MNHNS, CDR2 SASEGT. Trimming stripped 2 bases from V and 5 bases from J, with 10 bases between. CDR3 DNA: TGTGCCAGCAGTGAAAGGGGTACGAACGAGCAGTACGTC. This encodes CASSERGTNEQYV.

V is TRBV6-5 and J is TRBJ1-1; TRBD1 matches at 9 bases. After removal of 0 bases from V and 1 base from J, the junction contained 6 bases not matched to a gene. Germline V gives CDR1 MNHEY, CDR2 SVGAGI. The CDR3 is 17 amino acids. DNA for the CDR3: TGTGCCAGCAGTTACTCGATCCGGGACAGGGCGAACACTGAAGCTTTCTTT. It encodes CASSYSIRDRANTEAFF.

A few counts support this clonotype. V is TRBV27 and J is TRBJ2-2, with a possible D match to TRBD1 (5 bases). Per germline, CDR1 MNHEY and CDR2 SMNVEV (reference sequence). The CDR3 consists of 14 residues. The V and J ends lost 2 bases and 4 bases respectively, with 8 bases between them. CDR3 sequence reads: CASSLGHSTGELFF. The CDR3 DNA reads as TGTGCCAGCAGTTTAGGACACTCCACCGGGGAGCTGTTTTTT.

This clonotype has just a few counts. The V and J genes are TRBV6-2 or TRBV6-3 and TRBJ2-7; no clear D gene. Germline CDR1 and CDR2: MNHEY and SVGEGT. The CDR3 runs to 11 residues. V was pared by 7 bases and J by 4 bases, with 8 bases between. The CDR3 here is CASTATYEQYF. The CDR3 region has the DNA TGTGCCAGCACCGCGACTTACGAGCAGTACTTC.

For the CDR3, the DNA is TGTGCCAGCAGCATGAGCCCAAGGAATGAGCAGTTCTTC. As protein: CASSMSPRNEQFF. The chain is built from TRBV27 and TRBJ2-1; no firm D call. V shed 6 bases and J shed 7 bases, with 13 bases lying between them. The CDR3 contains 13 residues. Germline V lookup: CDR1 MNHEY, CDR2 SMNVEV (reference sequence).

In its sample, this clonotype was seen many times. The chain couples TRBV7-9 to TRBJ2-1; D is uncertain. The CDR3 covers 12 residues. Trimming cost V 4 bases and J 6 bases, with 7 bases left between them. CDR1 SEHNR and CDR2 FQNEAQ come from the germline V gene (reference sequence). Here the CDR3 reads CASSSESNEQFF. The CDR3 DNA follows: TGTGCCAGCAGCTCCGAGTCCAATGAGCAGTTCTTC.

The chain employs TRBV5-4 and TRBJ2-4; D is perhaps TRBD1 or TRBD2 (5 bases each). This CDR3 is 17 amino acids long. The germline gives CDR1 SGHNT, CDR2 YYREEE (reference sequence). Trimming left V 2 bases short and J 0 bases short, with 15 bases between. The CDR3 protein is CASSFPGPQGAKNIQYF. In DNA, the CDR3 is TGTGCCAGCAGCTTTCCGGGACCCCAAGGAGCCAAAAACATTCAGTACTTC.

The chain has TRBV11-2 and TRBJ2-7; D possibly matches TRBD1 or TRBD2 (5 bases each). Deletions cut 3 bases from V and 6 bases from J, with 12 bases between. The CDR3 runs 13 residues. Per germline, CDR1 SGHAT and CDR2 FQNNGV. In DNA, the CDR3 is TGTGCCAGCAGCTTGAGGGGTCCTGGCGAGCAGTACGTC. This gives the protein CASSLRGPGEQYV.

This clonotype has at least ten counts. The chain combines TRBV4-3 with TRBJ2-7, with a tentative D call TRBD2 (5 bases). The germline V gene encodes CDR1 LGHNA and CDR2 YSLEER. The CDR3 is 16 amino acids. The V end was cut by 4 bases, the J end by 3 bases, with 19 bases between. The CDR3 region is CASSPGGRTGDYEQYF. The CDR3 bases are TGCGCCAGCAGCCCAGGTGGCAGGACTGGGGACTACGAGCAGTACTTC.

V gene TRBV5-1 combines with J gene TRBJ1-4; 9 bases are shared with TRBD1. Germline CDR1 reads SGHRS; CDR2 reads YFSETQ. Germline trimming cut 5 bases from V and 8 bases from J; bases unmatched to any gene: 4. This CDR3 is built from 13 residues. The CDR3 here is CASRRDREEKLFF. CDR3 bases: TGCGCCAGCAGGCGGGACAGGGAGGAAAAACTGTTTTTT.

The V gene is TRBV19, the J gene TRBJ2-2, with no clear D. Germline CDR1 is LNHDA and CDR2 is SQIVND (reference sequence). The CDR3 extends over 14 amino acids. V lost 1 base and J 4 bases, leaving 7 bases between the germline ends. Here the CDR3 DNA reads TGTGCCAGTAGTATAGTCTGGGGCACCGGGGAGCTGTTTTTT. This encodes CASSIVWGTGELFF.

A few counts support this clonotype. The chain is built from TRBV7-6 and TRBJ2-3; TRBD2 agrees at 9 bases. V lost 4 bases to trimming and J lost 7 bases; unmatched junction nucleotides: 9. Looked up from germline, CDR1 is SGHVS and CDR2 is FNYEAQ. The CDR3 covers 15 residues. The CDR3 here is CASSYLGGGAHTQYF. The CDR3 bases are TGTGCCAGCAGCTACCTTGGCGGGGGGGCCCATACGCAGTATTTT.

In its sample, this clonotype was seen a few times. The J gene is TRBJ1-2, the V gene TRBV5-8, with a possible D match to TRBD1 (6 bases). The CDR3 runs 15 residues. V was pared by 2 bases and J by 3 bases, with 14 bases between. Germline assignment: CDR1 SGHTS and CDR2 YDEGEE. CDR3: CASSFRGAAHYGYTF. The CDR3 DNA sequence: TGTGCCAGCAGCTTTCGGGGGGCGGCACACTATGGCTACACCTTC. The complete variable domain, with remaining parts taken from reference TRBV5-8 and TRBJ1-2, reads EAGVTQSPTHLIKTRGQQATLRCSPISGHTSVYWYQQALGLGLQFLLWYDEGEERNRGNFPPRFSGRQFPNYSSELNVNALELEDSALYLCASSFRGAAHYGYTFGSGTRLTVV.

The chain combines TRBV12-3 or TRBV12-4 with TRBJ2-7, with no clear D. The V end was cut by 0 bases, the J end by 5 bases, with 2 bases between. This CDR3 spans 11 amino acids. Here the CDR3 DNA reads TGTGCCAGCAGTTTAGCGGACGAGCAGTACTTC. Protein product: CASSLADEQYF.

This clonotype was found many times. This chain links TRBV20-1 with TRBJ2-5, with D possibly TRBD2 on 5 matching bases. V shed 0 bases and J shed 2 bases, with 16 bases lying between them. The CDR3 totals 16 residues. The V gene's germline CDR1 is DFQATT and CDR2 SNEGSKA (reference sequence). Written as DNA, the CDR3 is TGCAGTGCTAGAGACGATGACGCTAGCTGGCAAGAGACCCAGTACTTC. This gives the protein CSARDDDASWQETQYF.

This clonotype has at least ten counts. The genes are TRBV4-3 and TRBJ2-1; the D call may be TRBD1 or TRBD2 (6 bases each). The V gene's germline CDR1 is LGHNA and CDR2 YSLEER. CDR3 length equals 13 residues. The germline V and J ends were trimmed by 4 bases and 9 bases, with 13 bases remaining between them. The chain's CDR3 is CASSRRTAGEQFF. Here the CDR3 DNA reads TGCGCCAGCAGCCGGAGGACAGCGGGTGAGCAGTTCTTC.

The chain employs TRBV6-6 and TRBJ2-1, with 7 bases fitting TRBD2. V lost 2 bases, J lost 7 bases, and 2 bases stayed unmatched. The CDR3 is 13 residues long. Per the germline V gene, CDR1 is MNHNY and CDR2 is SVGAGI (reference sequence). CDR3 amino acids: CASSYRAGNEQFF. CDR3 bases: TGTGCCAGCAGTTACAGAGCGGGGAATGAGCAGTTCTTC.

This clonotype was found a few times. The chain is built from TRBV11-2 and TRBJ2-1, with 9 nucleotides matching TRBD2. The CDR3 is 15 residues long. V dropped 5 bases and J dropped 4; count of bases not matched to a gene: 6. Germline values: CDR1 SGHAT, CDR2 FQNNGV. The CDR3 loop reads CASSQEAGGYNEQFF. DNA of the CDR3: TGTGCCAGCAGCCAGGAGGCGGGGGGGTACAATGAGCAGTTCTTC. The whole variable domain, remainder taken from reference TRBV11-2 and TRBJ2-1, is EAGVAQSPRYKIIEKRQSVAFWCNPISGHATLYWYQQILGQGPKLLIQFQNNGVVDDSQLPKDRFSAERLKGVDSTLKIQPAKLEDSAVYLCASSQEAGGYNEQFFGPGTRLTVL.

V usage is TRBV12-3 or TRBV12-4 and J usage is TRBJ1-2, with unresolved D. The length of the CDR3 is 12 residues. The V and J ends lost 5 bases and 4 bases respectively, with 8 bases between them. In DNA form, the CDR3 reads TGTGCCAGCAGTACCGGACCCTATGGCTACACCTTC. It is translated as CASSTGPYGYTF.

This clonotype was seen more than once but under ten times. V is TRBV7-9 and J is TRBJ1-5; D gene uncertain. V was clipped by 6 bases and J by 6 bases, with 21 bases between them. The CDR3 is made up of 16 amino acids. The germline V gene has CDR1 SEHNR and CDR2 FQNEAQ (reference sequence). The CDR3 nucleotides read TGTGCCAGCAGTCATTTCTTGGGAGGTTTAGCTCAGCCCCAGCATTTT. It encodes CASSHFLGGLAQPQHF.

This chain joins TRBV9 and TRBJ2-5, with 7 bases aligning to TRBD1. The CDR3 sequence is 16 residues long. V lost 4 bases to trimming and J lost 2 bases; unmatched junction nucleotides: 11. Germline V gene sequence: CDR1 SGDLS, CDR2 YYNGEE. The chain's CDR3 is CASSPRWTGVQETQYF. The DNA of the CDR3 is TGTGCCAGCAGCCCACGATGGACAGGAGTACAAGAGACCCAGTACTTC.

The chain links TRBV27 to TRBJ2-1, with 10 nucleotides matching TRBD1. This CDR3 is 17 amino acids long. Germline CDR1 is MNHEY and CDR2 is SMNVEV (reference sequence). Trimming took 4 bases from V and 7 from J; bases not matched to a gene: 13. The CDR3 here is CASSSPGQGIFRNEQFF. CDR3 in DNA: TGTGCCAGCAGTTCTCCGGGACAGGGGATCTTTCGGAATGAGCAGTTCTTC.

There are a few counts of this clonotype. The rearrangement links TRBV28 to TRBJ2-1; 11 bases are shared with TRBD2. The CDR3 length is 16 residues. Germline V gene lookup returns CDR1 MDHEN and CDR2 SYDVKM. V gave up 6 bases and J gave up 0 bases; unmatched junction bases: 4. The CDR3 spells CASRLLAGGSYNEQFF. The CDR3 DNA reads as TGTGCCAGCAGGTTGCTAGCGGGGGGCTCCTACAATGAGCAGTTCTTC.